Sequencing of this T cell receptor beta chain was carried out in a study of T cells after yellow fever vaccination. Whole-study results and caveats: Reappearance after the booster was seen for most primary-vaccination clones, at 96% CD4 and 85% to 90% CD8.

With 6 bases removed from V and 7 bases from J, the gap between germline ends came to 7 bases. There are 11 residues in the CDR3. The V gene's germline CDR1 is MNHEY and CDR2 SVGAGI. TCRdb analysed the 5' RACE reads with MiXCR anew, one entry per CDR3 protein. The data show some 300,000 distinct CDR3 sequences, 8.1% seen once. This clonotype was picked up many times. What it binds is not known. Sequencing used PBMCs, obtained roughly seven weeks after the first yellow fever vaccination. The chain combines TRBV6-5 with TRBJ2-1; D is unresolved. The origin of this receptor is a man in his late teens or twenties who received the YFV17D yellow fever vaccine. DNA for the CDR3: TGTGCCAGCAGGCAATTTAATGAGCAGTTCTTC. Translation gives CASRQFNEQFF.